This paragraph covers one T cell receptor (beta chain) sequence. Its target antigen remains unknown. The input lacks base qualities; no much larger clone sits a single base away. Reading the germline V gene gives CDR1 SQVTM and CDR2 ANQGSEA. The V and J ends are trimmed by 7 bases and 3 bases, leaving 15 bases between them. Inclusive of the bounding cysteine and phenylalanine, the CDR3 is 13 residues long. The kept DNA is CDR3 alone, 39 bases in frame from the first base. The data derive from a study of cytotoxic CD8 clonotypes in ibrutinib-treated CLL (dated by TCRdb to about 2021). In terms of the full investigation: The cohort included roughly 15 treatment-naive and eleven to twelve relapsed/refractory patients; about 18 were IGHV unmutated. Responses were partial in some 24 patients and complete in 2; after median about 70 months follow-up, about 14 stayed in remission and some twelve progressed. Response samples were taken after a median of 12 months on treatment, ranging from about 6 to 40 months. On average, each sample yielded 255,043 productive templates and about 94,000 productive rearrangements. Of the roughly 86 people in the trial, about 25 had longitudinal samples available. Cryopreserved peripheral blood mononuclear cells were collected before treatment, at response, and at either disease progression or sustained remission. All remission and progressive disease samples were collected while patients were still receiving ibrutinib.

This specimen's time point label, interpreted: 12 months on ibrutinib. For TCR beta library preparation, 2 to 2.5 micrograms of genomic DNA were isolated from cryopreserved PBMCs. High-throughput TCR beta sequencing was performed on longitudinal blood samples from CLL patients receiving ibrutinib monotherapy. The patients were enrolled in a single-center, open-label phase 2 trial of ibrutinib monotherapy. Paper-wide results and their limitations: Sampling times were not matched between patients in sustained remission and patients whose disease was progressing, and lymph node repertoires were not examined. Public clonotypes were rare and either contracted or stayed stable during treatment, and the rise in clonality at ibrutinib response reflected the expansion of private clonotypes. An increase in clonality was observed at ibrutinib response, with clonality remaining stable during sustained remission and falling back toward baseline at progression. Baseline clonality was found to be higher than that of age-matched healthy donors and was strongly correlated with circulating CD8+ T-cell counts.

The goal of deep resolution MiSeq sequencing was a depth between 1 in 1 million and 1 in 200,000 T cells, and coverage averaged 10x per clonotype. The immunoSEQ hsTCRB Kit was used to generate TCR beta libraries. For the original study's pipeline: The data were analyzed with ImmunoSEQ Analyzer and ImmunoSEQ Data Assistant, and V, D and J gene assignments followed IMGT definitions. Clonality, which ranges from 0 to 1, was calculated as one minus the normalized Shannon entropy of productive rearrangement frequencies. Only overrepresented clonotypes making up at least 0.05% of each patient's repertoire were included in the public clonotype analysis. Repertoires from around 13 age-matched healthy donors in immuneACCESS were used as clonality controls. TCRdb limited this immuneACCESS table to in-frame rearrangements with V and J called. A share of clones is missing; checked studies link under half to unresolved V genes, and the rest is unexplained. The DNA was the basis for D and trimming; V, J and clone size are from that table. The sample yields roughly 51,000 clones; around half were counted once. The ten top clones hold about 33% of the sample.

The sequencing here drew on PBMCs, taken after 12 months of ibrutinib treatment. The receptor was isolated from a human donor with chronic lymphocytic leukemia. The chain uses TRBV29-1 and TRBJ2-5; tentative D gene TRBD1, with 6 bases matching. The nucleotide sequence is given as TGCAGCGCCGGCGTCCAGGGGAAAGAGACCCAGTACTTC. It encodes CSAGVQGKETQYF.